The sequence of this T cell receptor (beta chain) was determined in a study of blood T cell repertoires in COVID-19. The CDR3 is 15 amino acids. V lost 0 bases to trimming and J lost 5 bases, with 10 bases between them. Germline lookup yields CDR1 KGHDR and CDR2 SFDVKD. The protocol was immunoSEQ multiplex PCR, while the TCRdb copy is restricted to in-frame clones and leaves out a portion. This sample has about 230,000 clones, with 85% to 90% found just once. The chain recombines TRBV24-1 with TRBJ2-1, with D perhaps TRBD2 (7 bases). The sample comprised peripheral blood. This TCR was recovered from a young man with COVID-19, enrolled during active disease. This CDR3 is CATSDLGGANNEQFF. Here the CDR3 DNA reads TGTGCCACCAGTGATTTGGGGGGGGCCAACAATGAGCAGTTCTTC.